The 30 T cell receptor beta chains below were found in one sample sequenced in a study of T-cell reconstitution after alpha-beta-depleted transplantation in children. As it was prepared, the TCRbeta library received unique molecular identifiers. In TCRdb, the PCR reads were re-called with MiXCR into one record per CDR3 protein. Among some 280,000 distinct CDR3 sequences listed, around 9.6% were seen once. The material was PBMCs from the stem cell graft donor, obtained from the stem cell graft. These receptors all come from a human donor who donated a stem cell graft to a child with SCID.

Remarks on this clonotype: A junction end diverges from the germline sequence, so it may reflect a read error. The chain couples TRBV3-1 to TRBJ2-7; possibly TRBD1 or TRBD2 for D (5 bases each). The CDR3 runs 15 residues. Germline V lookup: CDR1 LGHDT, CDR2 YNNKEL (reference sequence). The CDR3 region has the DNA TGTGCCAGCAGCCAAGATTCGGTGGGGGACGTGGACGCAAACTTC. It yields the protein CASSQDSVGDVDANF.

This clonotype showed up just a few times. V gene TRBV12-3 or TRBV12-4 combines with J gene TRBJ2-5, with 10 nucleotides matching TRBD2. The CDR3 is made up of 16 amino acids. V lost 3 bases and J lost 5; bases outside the gene matches: 9. For the CDR3, the DNA is TGTGCCAGCAGTTTGCCTAGCGGGGGACCCCGGGAGACCCAGTACTTC. Its protein is CASSLPSGGPRETQYF.

J is TRBJ2-1 and V is TRBV3-1; 13 positions match TRBD2. The CDR3 has 16 amino acids. The trim removed 4 bases at V and 7 bases at J, leaving 7 bases unmatched. The germline gives CDR1 LGHDT, CDR2 YNNKEL (reference sequence). The CDR3 DNA sequence: TGTGCCAGCAGCCCCACACTAGCGGGGGGGCTGAATGAGCAGTTCTTC. Protein: CASSPTLAGGLNEQFF.

The chain carries TRBV12-3 or TRBV12-4 and TRBJ2-5, with D perhaps TRBD2 (5 bases). The CDR3 sequence is 15 residues long. Trimming removed 5 bases from V and 4 bases from J, with 17 bases in between. This CDR3 reads CASSNLRRVGETQYF. The DNA of the CDR3 is TGTGCCAGCAGTAACCTTAGGCGGGTGGGAGAGACCCAGTACTTC.

CDR3 bases: TGTGCCAGCAGCTATACTAGCGGGGGGCCTCCTAGCACAGATACGCAGTATTTT. Encoded protein: CASSYTSGGPPSTDTQYF. The chain employs TRBV7-9 and TRBJ2-3; 12 positions match TRBD2. This CDR3 is 18 amino acids long. The J segment lost 0 bases and the V segment lost 4 bases, leaving 8 bases of the junction unmatched. Germline lookup yields CDR1 SEHNR and CDR2 FQNEAQ (reference sequence).

This clonotype has a handful of counts. V and J are TRBV5-5 and TRBJ1-2; TRBD1 is a possible D gene (5 bases). Between the trimmed V and J ends, which lost 5 bases and 0 bases, there was a span of 17 bases. The germline gives CDR1 SGHKS, CDR2 YYEKEE (reference sequence). The CDR3 contains 16 residues. The CDR3 DNA sequence: TGTGCCAGCAGTTCTAATCCGACAGAGGCTAACTATGGCTACACCTTC. Encoded protein: CASSSNPTEANYGYTF.

This clonotype was seen more than once but under ten times. This chain joins TRBV12-3 or TRBV12-4 and TRBJ2-1; the D is unclear. Trimming took 7 bases from V and 10 from J, leaving 20 bases between them. This CDR3 spans 14 amino acids. CDR3 region: CASNPNAWILEQFF. In nucleotides, the CDR3 is TGTGCCAGCAATCCCAACGCCTGGATCCTCGAGCAGTTCTTC.

The chain joins TRBV20-1 to TRBJ1-5, with D possibly matching TRBD1 (5 bases). V dropped 7 bases and J dropped 4 bases, with 20 bases sitting between them. Germline V gene data show CDR1 as DFQATT and CDR2 as SNEGSKA (reference sequence). CDR3 length equals 15 residues. The CDR3 loop is CSGSSVQGLNQPQHF. The CDR3 DNA reads as TGCAGTGGGTCGTCAGTGCAGGGCTTAAATCAGCCCCAGCATTTT.

This clonotype was seen repeatedly, ten times or more. V usage is TRBV6-5 and J usage is TRBJ2-2; D gene ambiguous. Germline CDR1 and CDR2: MNHEY and SVGAGI. Trimming took off 2 bases at V and 7 bases at J, with 8 bases between the two ends. The CDR3 totals 13 residues. The CDR3 loop reads CASSYGSGGELFF. CDR3 in DNA: TGTGCCAGCAGTTACGGTAGTGGCGGGGAGCTGTTTTTT.

The rearrangement joins TRBV5-1 to TRBJ2-5; D might be TRBD2 (6 bases). The V end lost 0 bases, the J end lost 5 bases, and 14 bases lay between the germline ends. This CDR3 is 15 amino acids long. Germline V gene lookup returns CDR1 SGHRS and CDR2 YFSETQ. The chain's CDR3 is CASSLDGGAGETQYF. The CDR3 DNA is TGCGCCAGCAGCTTGGACGGAGGGGCCGGTGAGACCCAGTACTTC. Combining the CDR3 with reference TRBV5-1 and TRBJ2-5 gives the whole variable domain KAGVTQTPRYLIKTRGQQVTLSCSPISGHRSVSWYQQTPGQGLQFLFEYFSETQRNKGNFPGRFSGRQFSNSRSEMNVSTLELGDSALYLCASSLDGGAGETQYFGPGTRLLVL.

This clonotype was seen a few times. The chain recombines TRBV7-3 with TRBJ1-6, with D tentatively TRBD1 (5 bases). CDR3 length equals 14 residues. V was trimmed by 4 bases and J by 7 bases, leaving 11 bases between them. Looked up from germline, CDR1 is SGHTA and CDR2 is FQGTGA. The CDR3 DNA is TGTGCCAGCAGCTACCAGGGCGCGAATTCACCCCTCCACTTT. Its protein is CASSYQGANSPLHF.

This chain joins TRBV4-1 and TRBJ2-7, with D unresolved. The V end was cut by 3 bases, the J end by 1 base, with 16 bases between. Per the germline V gene, CDR1 is MGHRA and CDR2 is YSYEKL. The CDR3 sequence is 16 residues long. The DNA of the CDR3 is TGCGCCAGCAGCCAGTTACCGGTCGCCAGATCCTACGAGCAGTACTTC. Translated, it gives CASSQLPVARSYEQYF.

The chain couples TRBV12-3 or TRBV12-4 to TRBJ2-7; 10 bases map to TRBD1. This CDR3 is built from 14 residues. J gave up 2 bases and V 8 bases, and 6 bases lay outside the gene matches. This chain's CDR3 is CASAGQGVPYEQYF. As DNA, the CDR3 is TGTGCCAGCGCCGGACAGGGGGTACCCTACGAGCAGTACTTC.

The chain carries TRBV3-1 and TRBJ1-1; a possible D gene is TRBD1 (6 bases). The CDR3 loop spans 13 amino acids. The V and J ends lost 3 bases and 7 bases respectively, with 12 bases between them. Germline lookup yields CDR1 LGHDT and CDR2 YNNKEL (reference sequence). As DNA, the CDR3 is TGTGCCAGCAGCCAGAGGACAGTTTATGAAGCTTTCTTT. Its protein is CASSQRTVYEAFF.

In this sample, this clonotype turned up a few times. Here the CDR3 reads CASSPLQVGEQYF. CDR3 DNA sequence: TGTGCCAGCAGCCCTCTTCAAGTTGGCGAGCAGTACTTC. The chain couples TRBV7-8 to TRBJ2-7, with unresolved D. V was shortened by 5 bases and J by 6 bases, with 14 bases between the two germline ends. The CDR3 has 13 amino acids. Germline V CDR1 and CDR2: SGHVS, FQNEAQ.

The CDR3 loop is CASGSNAGTQYF. The CDR3 DNA follows: TGTGCTAGTGGCTCAAATGCGGGGACCCAGTACTTC. The chain couples TRBV12-5 to TRBJ2-5, with D perhaps TRBD2 (5 bases). CDR1 is LGHNT, CDR2 FRNRAP, per germline. CDR3 length equals 12 residues. V was clipped by 6 bases and J by 7 bases, with 12 bases between them. Together with reference TRBV12-5 and TRBJ2-5, the CDR3 gives the full variable domain: DARVTQTPRHKVTEMGQEVTMRCQPILGHNTVFWYRQTMMQGLELLAYFRNRAPLDDSGMPKDRFSAEMPDATLATLKIQPSEPRDSAVYFCASGSNAGTQYFGPGTRLLVL.

In its sample, this clonotype was seen many times. This chain joins TRBV12-3 or TRBV12-4 and TRBJ2-4, with D perhaps matching TRBD1 or TRBD2 (5 bases each). The CDR3 consists of 15 residues. The ends were cut back, 3 bases at V and 7 bases at J, with 16 bases in the middle. The CDR3 nucleotides are TGTGCCAGCAGTTTCGGTGGGGGTTCTGGGAACATTCAGTACTTC. Amino acids: CASSFGGGSGNIQYF.

This clonotype was counted ten times or more. The genes are TRBV3-1 and TRBJ2-3, with TRBD2 matching over 11 bases. Germline trimming cut 3 bases from V and 1 base from J; bases unmatched to any gene: 3. CDR1 and CDR2 (germline): LGHDT, YNNKEL (reference sequence). This CDR3 region has 16 residues. For the CDR3, the DNA is TGTGCCAGCAGCCAGCTACTAGCGGGGGGCACAGATACGCAGTATTTT. As protein: CASSQLLAGGTDTQYF.

This chain links TRBV7-9 with TRBJ2-2; 10 bases agree with TRBD1. This CDR3 has 16 amino acids. Germline lookup yields CDR1 SEHNR and CDR2 FQNEAQ (reference sequence). The junction had 10 bases not matched to a gene; V was cut back by 5 bases and J by 7 bases. CDR3 nucleotide sequence: TGTGCCAGCAGCGGCGGGACAGGGGATTTGGGCGGGGAGCTGTTTTTT. This translates into CASSGGTGDLGGELFF.

This clonotype was seen a few times. The chain carries TRBV4-1 and TRBJ2-3, with 9 positions matching TRBD1. The V gene end was trimmed by 0 bases and the J gene end by 11 bases; junction bases not matched to a gene: 12. Germline-derived CDR1 and CDR2 are MGHRA and YSYEKL. The CDR3 is 16 amino acids. Here the CDR3 DNA reads TGCGCCAGCAGCCAAGATCAGGGACAGGGCAAAGTGTGGCAGTATTTT. It yields the protein CASSQDQGQGKVWQYF.

The chain joins TRBV11-1 to TRBJ2-6, with D perhaps matching TRBD2 (6 bases). CDR1 and CDR2 from the germline V gene are SGHAT and FQDESV (reference sequence). This CDR3 has 20 residues. Trimming removed 4 bases at V and 0 bases at J, with 22 bases between. This chain's CDR3 is CASSSRGSRGIASGANVLTF. The CDR3 nucleotides read TGTGCCAGCAGCTCCCGGGGGAGCCGTGGAATCGCCTCTGGGGCCAACGTCCTGACTTTC.

The J gene is TRBJ2-1, the V gene TRBV7-2, with D perhaps matching TRBD1 or TRBD2 (5 bases each). The CDR3 sequence is 14 residues long. Germline CDR1 is SGHTA and CDR2 is FQGNSA. V shed 2 bases and J shed 10 bases, with 15 bases lying between them. The CDR3 DNA reads as TGTGCCAGCAGCTTACTGGGGGTCGCGGTCGAGCAGTTCTTC. Protein: CASSLLGVAVEQFF. The full variable domain, completed using reference TRBV7-2 and TRBJ2-1, is GAGVSQSPSNKVTEKGKDVELRCDPISGHTALYWYRQSLGQGLEFLIYFQGNSAPDKSGLPSDRFSAERTGGSVSTLTIQRTQQEDSAVYLCASSLLGVAVEQFFGPGTRLTVL.

The chain employs TRBV10-2 and TRBJ1-1; D perhaps matches TRBD1 (5 bases). Germline CDR1 reads WSHSY; CDR2 reads SAAADI. V dropped 5 bases and J dropped 1 base, with 14 bases sitting between them. CDR3 size: 15 residues. The CDR3 region has the DNA TGCGCCAGCAGTAAGAGCGCAGGGTGGAACACTGAAGCTTTCTTT. Protein product: CASSKSAGWNTEAFF.

This clonotype has only a few counts. J is TRBJ2-5 and V is TRBV4-1, with D tentatively TRBD1 (6 bases). The CDR3 is 19 residues long. Germline CDR1 reads MGHRA; CDR2 reads YSYEKL. V lost 3 bases and J lost 0, with 23 bases in between. The chain's CDR3 is CASSHPPPGTRVYQETQYF. CDR3 DNA sequence: TGCGCCAGCAGCCACCCTCCCCCGGGGACACGAGTTTACCAAGAGACCCAGTACTTC.

Written as DNA, the CDR3 is TGTGCCAGCAGAAAGACTAGTTTAGAGACCCAGTACTTC. Protein product: CASRKTSLETQYF. This rearrangement joins TRBV12-3 or TRBV12-4 to TRBJ2-5; D possibly corresponds to TRBD2 (6 bases). Trimming removed 6 bases at V and 4 bases at J, with 12 bases between. CDR3 length equals 13 residues.

This clonotype was counted only a few times. The V call is TRBV5-1, the J call TRBJ1-1; no firm D call. Trimming stripped 1 base from V and 1 base from J, with 8 bases between. Looked up from germline, CDR1 is SGHRS and CDR2 is YFSETQ. CDR3 length equals 14 residues. CDR3 coding DNA: TGCGCCAGCAGCTTGTCTAGTAAGAACACTGAAGCTTTCTTT. Protein sequence: CASSLSSKNTEAFF.

The CDR3 DNA is TGTGCCAGCAGTTACTCGCAGGGGAGTGAAAAACTGTTTTTT. Its translation is CASSYSQGSEKLFF. The rearrangement uses TRBV6-5 and TRBJ1-4, with D possibly being TRBD1 (6 bases). The CDR3 contains 14 residues. Trimming removed 0 bases at V and 7 bases at J, with 9 bases between. CDR1 is MNHEY, CDR2 SVGAGI, per germline.

This clonotype was seen many times. This sequence joins TRBV27 and TRBJ1-5; a possible D gene is TRBD1 (5 bases). Germline CDR1 reads MNHEY; CDR2 reads SMNVEV (reference sequence). This CDR3 is built from 15 residues. V lost 2 bases, J lost 2 bases, and 10 bases lay in between. The CDR3 nucleotides read TGTGCCAGCAGTTTACAGGGACTTGGCAATCAGCCCCAGCATTTT. It encodes CASSLQGLGNQPQHF.

This clonotype was detected only a few times. The gene calls are TRBV11-2 and TRBJ1-6, with 8 bases matching TRBD1. In germline, CDR1 is SGHAT, CDR2 FQNNGV. Germline trimming cut 4 bases from V and 8 bases from J; bases unmatched to any gene: 13. CDR3 length: 17 residues. In DNA form, the CDR3 reads TGTGCCAGCAGCTCGGGACAGGCTAAACGGTGGGATTCACCCCTCCACTTT. Its translation: CASSSGQAKRWDSPLHF.

The chain carries TRBV10-3 and TRBJ2-7, with 8 bases fitting TRBD1. The CDR3 has 13 residues. The V gene's germline CDR1 is ENHRY and CDR2 SYGVKD. V gave up 11 bases and J gave up 1 base; unmatched junction bases: 7. Written as DNA, the CDR3 is TGTGCCGTCAAACAGGGGGATTCCTACGAGCAGTACTTC. This encodes CAVKQGDSYEQYF.